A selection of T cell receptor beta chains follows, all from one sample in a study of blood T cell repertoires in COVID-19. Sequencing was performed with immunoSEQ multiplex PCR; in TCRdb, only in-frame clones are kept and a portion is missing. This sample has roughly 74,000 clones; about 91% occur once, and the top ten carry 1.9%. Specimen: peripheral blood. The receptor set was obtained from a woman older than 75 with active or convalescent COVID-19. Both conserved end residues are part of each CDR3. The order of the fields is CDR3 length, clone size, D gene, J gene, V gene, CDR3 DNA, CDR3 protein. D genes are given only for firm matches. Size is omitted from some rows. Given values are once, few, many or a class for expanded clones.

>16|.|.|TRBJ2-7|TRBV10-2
TGCGCCAGCAGTGATTCGGTAACCCGGGACTCCTACGAGCAGTACTTC
CASSDSVTRDSYEQYF
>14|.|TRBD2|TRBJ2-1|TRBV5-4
TGTGCCAGCAGCCCCCCAGCGGGAAACAATGAGCAGTTCTTC
CASSPPAGNNEQFF
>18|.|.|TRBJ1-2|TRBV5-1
TGCGCCAGCAGCGTCCGGCCGCAAACAGGGATCATTAACTATGGCTACACCTTC
CASSVRPQTGIINYGYTF
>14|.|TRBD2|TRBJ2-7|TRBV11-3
TGTGCCAGCAGCTTCCAGCGGGAGACCCACGAGCAGTACTTC
CASSFQRETHEQYF
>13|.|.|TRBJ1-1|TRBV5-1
TGCGCCAGCAGTACACAGGGTTCCACTGAAGCTTTCTTT
CASSTQGSTEAFF
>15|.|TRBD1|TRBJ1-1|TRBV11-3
TGTGCCAGCAGCACTGGGACAGGGAAGGTCACTGAAGCTTTCTTT
CASSTGTGKVTEAFF
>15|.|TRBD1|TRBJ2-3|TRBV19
TGTGCCAGTAGCCCGGGACAGGGTAGCACAGATACGCAGTATTTT
CASSPGQGSTDTQYF
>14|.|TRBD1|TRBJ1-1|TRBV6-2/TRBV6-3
TGTGCCAGCAGTTACCGGACAGGGAGAACTGAAGCTTTCTTT
CASSYRTGRTEAFF
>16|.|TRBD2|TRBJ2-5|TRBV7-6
TGTGCCAGCTCAGGGCGGGGGACCTGGGGTGGAGAGACCCAGTACTTC
CASSGRGTWGGETQYF
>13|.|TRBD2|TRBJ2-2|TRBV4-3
TGCGCCAGCAGCCGGGAGGGCACCGGGGAGCTGTTTTTT
CASSREGTGELFF
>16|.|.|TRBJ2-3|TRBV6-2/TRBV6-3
TGTGCCAGCAGTTACTCGAGCCGGGGAGGCACAGATACGCAGTATTTT
CASSYSSRGGTDTQYF
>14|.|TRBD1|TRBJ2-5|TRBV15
TGTGCCACCAGCCTAACAGGGGGATGGGAGACCCAGTACTTC
CATSLTGGWETQYF
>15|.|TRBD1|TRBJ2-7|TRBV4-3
TGCGCCAGCAGCCAAGATCGGCAGGGGGCAAGGGAGCAGTACTTC
CASSQDRQGAREQYF
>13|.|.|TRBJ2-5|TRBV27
TGTGCCAGCAGTTCAAGCTTTCAAGAGACCCAGTACTTC
CASSSSFQETQYF
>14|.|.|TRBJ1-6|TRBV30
TGTGCCTGGAGTGTATCAGGGATTAATTCACCCCTCCACTTT
CAWSVSGINSPLHF
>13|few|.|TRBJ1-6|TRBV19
TGTGCCAGTAGCCGGGACAATCATTCACCCCTCCACTTT
CASSRDNHSPLHF
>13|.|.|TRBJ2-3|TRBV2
TGTGCCAGCAGTAGTCAGAACACAGATACGCAGTATTTT
CASSSQNTDTQYF